Below, one TCR beta chain is given with its context. The data originate from a study of blood T cell repertoires in COVID-19. Whole-study context: Samples of COVID-19 (acute and convalescent) were obtained from the United States, Italy and Spain. Sources were T cells, B-cell-depleted T cells, or PBMCs; the material itself was cDNA or gDNA.

CDR1 and CDR2 (germline): SGHTA, FQGTGA. The CDR3 contains 17 residues. J was trimmed by 1 base and V by 2 bases; bases with no gene match: 4. A Seattle source enrolled patients during active infection and followed them longitudinally. Source study methods: Estimates of nucleated cell counts were drawn from the amplification of reference gene primers. Data came from immunoSEQ multiplex PCR; TCRdb stores just in-frame clones and leaves some out. V, J and clone size are taken as reported in that table, and D and trimming were inferred from the DNA itself. The table has 90,000 or so clones, approximately 91% seen once.

Source material: peripheral blood. The clonotype comes from a man in his 60s with COVID-19, enrolled during active disease. The chain is built from TRBV7-3 and TRBJ2-1; 11 bases are a match to TRBD2. The CDR3 sequence: CASSLSSGRTSYNEQFF. The CDR3 DNA reads as TGTGCCAGCAGCTTATCTAGCGGGAGGACTTCCTACAATGAGCAGTTCTTC. The full variable domain, rest sourced from reference TRBV7-3 and TRBJ2-1, is GAGVSQTPSNKVTEKGKYVELRCDPISGHTALYWYRQSLGQGPEFLIYFQGTGAADDSGLPNDRFFAVRPEGSVSTLKIQRTERGDSAVYLCASSLSSGRTSYNEQFFGPGTRLTVL.